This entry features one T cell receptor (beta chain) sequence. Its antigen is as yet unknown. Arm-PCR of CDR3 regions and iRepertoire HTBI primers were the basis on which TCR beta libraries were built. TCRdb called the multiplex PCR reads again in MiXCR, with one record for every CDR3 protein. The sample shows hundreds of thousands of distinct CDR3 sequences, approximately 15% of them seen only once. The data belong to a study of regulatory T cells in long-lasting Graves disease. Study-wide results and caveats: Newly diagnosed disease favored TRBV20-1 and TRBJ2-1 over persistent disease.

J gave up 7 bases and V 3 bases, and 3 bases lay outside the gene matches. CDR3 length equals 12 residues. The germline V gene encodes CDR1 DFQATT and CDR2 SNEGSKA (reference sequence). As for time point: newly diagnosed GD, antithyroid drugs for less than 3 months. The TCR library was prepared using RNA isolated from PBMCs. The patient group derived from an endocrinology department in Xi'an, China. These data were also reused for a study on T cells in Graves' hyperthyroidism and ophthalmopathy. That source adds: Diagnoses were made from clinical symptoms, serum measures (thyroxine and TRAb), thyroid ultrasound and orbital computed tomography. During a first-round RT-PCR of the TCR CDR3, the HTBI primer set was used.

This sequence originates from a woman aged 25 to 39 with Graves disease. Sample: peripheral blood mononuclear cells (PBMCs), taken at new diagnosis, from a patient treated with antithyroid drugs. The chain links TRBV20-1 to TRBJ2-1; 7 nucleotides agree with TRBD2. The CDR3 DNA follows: TGCAGTGCTAGGCGGGAGTGGAATGAGCAGTTCTTC. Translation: CSARREWNEQFF.